This TCR beta chain is from a study of response to subunit inactivated influenza vaccine. Regarding the study as a whole: Few additional T cells are recruited per seasonal influenza vaccination, authors suggested.

Germline V CDR1 and CDR2: SEHNR, FQNEAQ (reference sequence). V gave up 5 bases and J gave up 5 bases, with 19 bases separating them. The CDR3 has 16 amino acids. TCRdb independently ran MiXCR on the RT-PCR reads; one entry per CDR3 protein. The top ten hold roughly 10% of the sample, which has a few hundred thousand distinct CDR3 sequences, 21% seen once. Concerning this clonotype: The antigen remains unidentified.

The receptor comes from a man aged 50 to 75 who received an inactivated influenza vaccine. J is TRBJ2-1 and V is TRBV7-9, with D possibly TRBD2 on 7 matching bases. Sequences were derived from PBMCs from blood, sampled less than 22 months after vaccination. The CDR3 spells CASSPLRGGTHNEQFF. The CDR3 nucleotides are TGTGCCAGCAGCCCCCTGAGGGGGGGTACACACAATGAGCAGTTCTTC.